The present TCR beta chain was sequenced within a study of OX40 agonist ivuxolimab in advanced cancers. Study information: Across the patients, intravenous ivuxolimab was delivered every 2 weeks at 0.01 to 10 mg/kg. Head and neck, renal cell, melanoma or hepatocellular carcinoma were the cancers that dose-escalation patients had. At 65% to 90% male, the cohort had a mean age of around 56 years, ranging from about 20 to 79. Anti-PD-1, anti-PD-L1 or anti-CTLA-4 therapy given earlier was allowed, and roughly 40% had some.

Trimming took 0 bases from V and 7 from J; bases not matched to a gene: 6. The V gene's germline CDR1 is SGDLS and CDR2 YYNGEE. CDR3 length: 15 residues. Assay: immunoSEQ multiplex PCR; the TCRdb copy retains only in-frame clones and omits some. The data hold fewer than 85,000 clones, with about 80% observed a single time. This clonotype originated in an adult with an advanced solid tumor such as melanoma, head and neck, liver or kidney cancer. The chain has TRBV9 and TRBJ2-2, with 7 positions matching TRBD2. The material sequenced was CD4+ or CD8+ T cells sorted from blood, taken in a trial of the OX40 agonist ivuxolimab. The CDR3 protein is CASSVGLASDGELFF. The CDR3 DNA is TGTGCCAGCAGCGTAGGACTAGCTTCCGACGGGGAGCTGTTTTTT.